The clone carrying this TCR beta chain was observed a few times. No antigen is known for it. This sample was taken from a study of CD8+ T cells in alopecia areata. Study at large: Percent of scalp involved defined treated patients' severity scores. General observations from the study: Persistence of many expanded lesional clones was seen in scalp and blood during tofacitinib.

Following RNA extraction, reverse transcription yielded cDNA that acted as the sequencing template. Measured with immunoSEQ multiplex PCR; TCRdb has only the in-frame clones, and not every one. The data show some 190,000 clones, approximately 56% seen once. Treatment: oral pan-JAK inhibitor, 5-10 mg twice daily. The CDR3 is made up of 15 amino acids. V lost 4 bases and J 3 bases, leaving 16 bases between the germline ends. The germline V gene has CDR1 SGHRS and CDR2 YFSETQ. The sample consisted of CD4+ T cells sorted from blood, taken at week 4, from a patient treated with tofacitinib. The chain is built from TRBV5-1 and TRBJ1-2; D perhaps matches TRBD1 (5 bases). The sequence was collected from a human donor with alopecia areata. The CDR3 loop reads CASSHDPRDHYGYTF. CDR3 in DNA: TGCGCCAGCAGCCACGACCCAAGGGACCACTATGGCTACACCTTC.